This T cell receptor (beta chain) came from a study of cytomegalovirus exposure and HLA in healthy donors. Study findings and constraints: Being productive about 87% or about 30% of the time was typical of most TCR beta V segments in an earlier analysis. A likely sequencing artifact accounted for one observed cluster of highly shared sequence variants.

The PCR used 60 Vbeta and 13 Jbeta primers. Produced via immunoSEQ multiplex PCR; TCRdb's table is partial and in-frame only. The sample contains 150,000 to 250,000 clones, approximately 80% of which appear only once. With V trimmed by 5 bases and J by 10 bases, 12 bases remained unmatched. Germline CDR1 and CDR2: SGHTA and FQGTGA. This CDR3 is 14 amino acids long. In the case of this clone: Its antigen remains unidentified.

The source material was PBMCs. The receptor was derived from a boy younger than 10 in good health and CMV-seronegative. V gene TRBV7-3 combines with J gene TRBJ1-1; 8 bases are shared with TRBD1. The CDR3 DNA is TGTGCCAGCAGCCCAACCCCACAGGGGGGAAGAGCTTTCTTT. Protein sequence: CASSPTPQGGRAFF.